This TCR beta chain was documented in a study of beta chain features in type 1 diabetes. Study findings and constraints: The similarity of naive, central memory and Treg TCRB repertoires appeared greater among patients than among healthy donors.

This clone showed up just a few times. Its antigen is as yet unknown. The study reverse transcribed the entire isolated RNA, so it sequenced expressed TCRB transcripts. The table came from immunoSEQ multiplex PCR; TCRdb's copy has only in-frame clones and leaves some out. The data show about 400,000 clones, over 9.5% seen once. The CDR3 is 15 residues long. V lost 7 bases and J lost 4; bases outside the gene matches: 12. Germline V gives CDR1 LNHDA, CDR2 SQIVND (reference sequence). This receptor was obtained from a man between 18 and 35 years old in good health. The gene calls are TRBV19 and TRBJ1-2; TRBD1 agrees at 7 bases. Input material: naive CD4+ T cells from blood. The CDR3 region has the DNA TGTGCCAGTACCCCGACAGGGTACCAAAGCTATGGCTACACCTTC. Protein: CASTPTGYQSYGYTF.